Shown below are 20 T cell receptor beta chains from a single sample sequenced in a study of Ad26.COV2.S vaccination and SARS-CoV-2 variants (dated by TCRdb to the early 2020s). Libraries came from the immunoSEQ multiplex PCR assay. Here the immuneACCESS table is served through TCRdb, limited to in-frame sequences with V and J called. Missing clones are a known gap in these copies; in checked studies unresolved V genes cover under half, and the rest lacks a known reason. Across this sample there are a few hundred thousand clones, with approximately 87% seen only once. Less than 3.5% of the sample is taken by the ten largest. The sample's treatment or condition label, in plain terms: roughly 20 received Ad26.COV2.S at low or high dose, single or two shots; 5 received placebo; per-sample allocation not given. For vaccine and placebo recipients, repertoires were sequenced using samples collected on day 63 after the first injection.

The specimen comprised peripheral blood, sampled in a trial of Ad26.COV2.S vaccine versus placebo. The receptors come from a person aged 18-65 years who received the Ad26.COV2.S COVID-19 vaccine or a placebo.

The chain recombines TRBV6-4 with TRBJ2-1; 10 bases fit TRBD2. This CDR3 is 15 amino acids long. Germline CDR1 MRHNA, CDR2 SNTAGT. V was clipped by 6 bases and J by 3 bases; unmatched bases: 5. The CDR3 loop is CASRTASGSYNEQFF. CDR3 DNA sequence: TGTGCCAGCAGAACCGCTAGCGGGAGCTACAATGAGCAGTTCTTC.

This clone showed up just a few times. CDR3 amino acids: CASSSQGGTEAFF. The DNA for the CDR3 is TGTGCCAGCAGTTCACAGGGTGGCACTGAAGCTTTCTTT. The chain links TRBV6-6 to TRBJ1-1; TRBD1 is a possible D gene (6 bases). This CDR3 is built from 13 residues. The germline V gene has CDR1 MNHNY and CDR2 SVGAGI (reference sequence). Trimming removed 4 bases from V and 4 bases from J, with 10 bases in between.

The genes are TRBV29-1 and TRBJ2-1; 8 nucleotides agree with TRBD1. J lost 9 bases, V lost 7 bases, and 14 bases had no gene match. The CDR3 consists of 14 residues. Germline CDR1 and CDR2: SQVTM and ANQGSEA. The CDR3 nucleotides are TGCAGCGCCCCAGGACAGGGTCTTTGGGGTGAGCAGTTCTTC. Residues: CSAPGQGLWGEQFF.

The rearrangement joins TRBV6-2 or TRBV6-3 to TRBJ1-2; 9 bases map to TRBD1. Per the germline V gene, CDR1 is MNHEY and CDR2 is SVGEGT. V lost 4 bases to trimming and J lost 4 bases; unmatched junction nucleotides: 7. The CDR3 extends over 15 amino acids. This chain's CDR3 is CASSSTKTGGYGYTF. The CDR3 region has the DNA TGTGCCAGCAGTTCAACGAAGACAGGGGGCTATGGCTACACCTTC.

The chain links TRBV12-1 to TRBJ1-2. TRBV12-1 is annotated as a pseudogene. The CDR3 runs to 17 residues. This CDR3 reads CASSFGLICSRDYGYTF. CDR3 nucleotides: TGTGCCAGCAGCTTTGGTCTAATTTGTAGTAGGGACTATGGCTACACCTTC.

The chain carries TRBV9 and TRBJ1-6, with D possibly being TRBD1 (5 bases). This CDR3 contains 14 residues. CDR1 is SGDLS, CDR2 YYNGEE, per germline. V shed 3 bases and J shed 7 bases, with 11 bases lying between them. The CDR3 DNA reads TGTGCCAGCAGCGACACCCCAGGGAATTCACCCCTCCACTTT. Protein: CASSDTPGNSPLHF.

V gene TRBV6-5 combines with J gene TRBJ2-7; D not resolved. Trimming removed 5 bases from V and 5 bases from J, with 7 bases in between. CDR3 length: 11 residues. Germline CDR1 is MNHEY and CDR2 is SVGAGI. This CDR3 reads CASSTTDEQYF. CDR3 coding DNA: TGTGCCAGCAGTACTACGGACGAGCAGTACTTC.

V usage is TRBV7-9 and J usage is TRBJ1-4; possibly TRBD1 for D (6 bases). Germline V CDR1 and CDR2: SEHNR, FQNEAQ (reference sequence). Trimming shortened V by 1 base and J by 0 bases, and 15 bases separated the two germline ends. The CDR3 runs to 18 residues. CDR3 sequence reads: CASSLGPGEAATNEKLFF. CDR3 bases: TGTGCCAGCAGCTTAGGACCAGGGGAGGCAGCAACTAATGAAAAACTGTTTTTT.

The chain links TRBV5-5 to TRBJ1-2, with D tentatively TRBD1 (6 bases). V shed 3 bases and J shed 0 bases, with 9 bases lying between them. CDR3 size: 14 residues. Germline CDR1 SGHKS, CDR2 YYEKEE (reference sequence). The CDR3 DNA follows: TGTGCCAGCAGCTGGACAGAGGCTAACTATGGCTACACCTTC. Its translation is CASSWTEANYGYTF.

This sequence joins TRBV28 and TRBJ2-3; the match to TRBD2 covers 12 bases. The CDR3 extends over 15 amino acids. The V gene's germline CDR1 is MDHEN and CDR2 SYDVKM. The junction had 7 bases not matched to a gene; V was cut back by 6 bases and J by 6 bases. CDR3 in DNA: TGTGCCAGCAGACCGTCTAGCGGGGGGGCTGATACGCAGTATTTT. Its protein product is CASRPSSGGADTQYF.

The chain joins TRBV4-2 to TRBJ1-1; no firm D call. The length of the CDR3 is 16 residues. V was clipped by 5 bases and J by 0 bases, with 16 bases between them. CDR1 is LGHNA, CDR2 YNFKEQ, per germline. The CDR3 DNA reads TGTGCCAGCAGCTCCGCAGCCGACCTTATGAACACTGAAGCTTTCTTT. Protein product: CASSSAADLMNTEAFF.

CDR3 in DNA: TGTGCCAGCACCCTTACTAGACGGGGGGACAATGAGCAGTTCTTC. Amino acids: CASTLTRRGDNEQFF. This chain links TRBV6-5 with TRBJ2-1; the match to TRBD2 covers 7 bases. Germline CDR1 and CDR2: MNHEY and SVGAGI. With 7 bases clipped from V and 5 bases from J, the junction kept 11 bases outside the gene matches. The CDR3 sequence is 15 residues long.

The V and J genes are TRBV18 and TRBJ1-4; no firm D call. The CDR3 sequence is 15 residues long. Trimming took off 0 bases at V and 3 bases at J, with 8 bases between the two ends. Germline V gene lookup returns CDR1 KGHSH and CDR2 LQKENI. The CDR3 loop reads CASSPPTRANEKLFF. In nucleotides, the CDR3 is TGTGCCAGCTCACCACCGACCCGGGCTAATGAAAAACTGTTTTTT.

This chain uses TRBV6-2 or TRBV6-3 with TRBJ2-5, with D perhaps TRBD2 (5 bases). The CDR3 is 16 amino acids. The V end was cut by 3 bases, the J end by 4 bases, with 18 bases between. In germline, CDR1 is MNHEY, CDR2 SVGEGT. The CDR3 reads CASSYYPSTRRETQYF. The CDR3 DNA reads as TGTGCCAGCAGTTATTATCCCAGCACTAGGAGAGAGACCCAGTACTTC.

V usage is TRBV5-5 and J usage is TRBJ2-2; either TRBD1 or TRBD2 may fit D (5 bases each). The V gene's germline CDR1 is SGHKS and CDR2 YYEKEE (reference sequence). Deletions cut 3 bases from V and 3 bases from J, with 9 bases between. There are 14 residues in the CDR3. In nucleotides, the CDR3 is TGTGCCAGCAGCTCGGGACCATACACCGGGGAGCTGTTTTTT. It specifies CASSSGPYTGELFF.

The chain links TRBV4-2 to TRBJ1-2; weak D call: TRBD1 (5 bases). This CDR3 region has 14 residues. Trimming removed 3 bases from V and 3 bases from J, with 11 bases in between. Per the germline V gene, CDR1 is LGHNA and CDR2 is YNFKEQ. The CDR3 nucleotides read TGTGCCAGCAGCCAGGGGGGGGATTACTATGGCTACACCTTC. Its protein is CASSQGGDYYGYTF.

The chain recombines TRBV4-3 with TRBJ2-7; 7 bases agree with TRBD2. The CDR3 is 14 residues long. Germline CDR1 reads LGHNA; CDR2 reads YSLEER. V dropped 3 bases and J dropped 2; count of bases not matched to a gene: 4. The CDR3 DNA is TGCGCCAGCAGCCACGGAGCGGGGCCCTACGAGCAGTACTTC. Protein product: CASSHGAGPYEQYF.

This rearrangement joins TRBV7-2 to TRBJ2-1; 8 bases map to TRBD1. V gave up 5 bases and J gave up 3 bases; unmatched junction bases: 6. Germline V gene data show CDR1 as SGHTA and CDR2 as FQGNSA. This CDR3 region has 15 residues. CDR3 protein: CASSLRQGSYNEQFF. In DNA, the CDR3 is TGTGCCAGCAGCCTAAGACAGGGGAGCTACAATGAGCAGTTCTTC.

This chain connects TRBV18 to TRBJ2-7; 8 bases match TRBD2. The CDR3 is 15 amino acids. Per the germline V gene, CDR1 is KGHSH and CDR2 is LQKENI. The ends lost 3 bases at V and 4 bases at J; junction bases unmatched: 8. The CDR3 DNA reads TGTGCCAGCTCACCCTCAGCGGGGGATTTTTACGAGCAGTACTTC. It codes for CASSPSAGDFYEQYF.

The rearrangement links TRBV5-1 to TRBJ2-1, with D perhaps TRBD1 (6 bases). V lost 0 bases to trimming and J lost 0 bases, with 10 bases between them. CDR3 length equals 16 residues. Germline CDR1 SGHRS, CDR2 YFSETQ. CDR3 DNA: TGCGCCAGCAGCTTGGGACAGGTCAGCTCCTACAATGAGCAGTTCTTC. Residues: CASSLGQVSSYNEQFF.